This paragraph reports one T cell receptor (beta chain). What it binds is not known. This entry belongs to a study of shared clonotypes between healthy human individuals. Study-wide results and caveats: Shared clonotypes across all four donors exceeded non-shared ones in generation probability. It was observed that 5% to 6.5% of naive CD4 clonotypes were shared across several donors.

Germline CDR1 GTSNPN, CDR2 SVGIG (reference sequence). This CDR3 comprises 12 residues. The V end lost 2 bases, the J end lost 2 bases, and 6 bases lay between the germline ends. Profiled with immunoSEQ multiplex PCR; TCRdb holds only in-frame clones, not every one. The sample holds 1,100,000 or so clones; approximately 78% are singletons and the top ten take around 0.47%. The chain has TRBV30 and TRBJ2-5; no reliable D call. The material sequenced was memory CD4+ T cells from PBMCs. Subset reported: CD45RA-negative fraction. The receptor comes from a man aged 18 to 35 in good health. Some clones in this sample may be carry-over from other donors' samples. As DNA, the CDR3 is TGTGCCTGGAGTCTATCGCAAGAGACCCAGTACTTC. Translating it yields CAWSLSQETQYF.